This TCR beta chain was documented in a study of radiotherapy plus CTLA-4 blockade in lung cancer. Background on the study: Of all patients, approximately 17% responded objectively and about 34% showed disease control. Study-wide results and caveats: Together with interferon-beta, which increased in serum after radiation, early dynamic changes in blood T cell clones were reportedly the best predictors of response.

TCRdb's copy holds only in-frame clones and misses some; the assay was immunoSEQ multiplex PCR. The table has 70,000 to 100,000 clones, roughly 86% seen once; the top ten hold approximately 2%. For this clone: As yet, its antigen is unknown.

This TCR was recovered from a human donor with non-small cell lung cancer who had a partial response to radiotherapy plus ipilimumab. Material: peripheral blood, obtained from a patient treated with radiotherapy plus ipilimumab.

The DNA of the CDR3 is TGTGCCAGCAGCCCCCCGGGACTACCGGGGGTGGAGACCCAGTACTTC. Translating gives CASSPPGLPGVETQYF. The chain is built from TRBV7-2 and TRBJ2-5, with 7 bases that match TRBD2. The CDR3 length is 16 residues. Trimming removed 5 bases from V and 5 bases from J; junction bases left unmatched: 14. Germline V gene sequence: CDR1 SGHTA, CDR2 FQGNSA.